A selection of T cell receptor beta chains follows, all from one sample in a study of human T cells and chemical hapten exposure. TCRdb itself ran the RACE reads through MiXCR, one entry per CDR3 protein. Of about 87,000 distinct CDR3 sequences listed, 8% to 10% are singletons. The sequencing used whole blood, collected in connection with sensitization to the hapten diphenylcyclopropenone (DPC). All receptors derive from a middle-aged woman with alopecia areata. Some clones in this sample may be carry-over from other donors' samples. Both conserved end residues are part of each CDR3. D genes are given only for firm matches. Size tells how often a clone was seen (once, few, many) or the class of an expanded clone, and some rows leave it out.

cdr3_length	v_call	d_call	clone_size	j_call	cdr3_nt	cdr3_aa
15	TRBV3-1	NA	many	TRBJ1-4	TGTGCCAGCAGCCAAGGATTCCAGGGCCGGACAAAACTGTTTTTT	CASSQGFQGRTKLFF
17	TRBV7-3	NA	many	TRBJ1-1	TGTGCCAGCAGCTCCCAACCCAGGGCCCGAGGATACACTGAAGCTTTCTTT	CASSSQPRARGYTEAFF
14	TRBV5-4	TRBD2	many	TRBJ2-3	TGTGCCAGGACTAGCGGGGGGGCCCTAGATACGCAGTATTTT	CARTSGGALDTQYF
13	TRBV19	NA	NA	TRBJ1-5	TGTGCCAGTACCGAACAGGGAGAGCAGCCCCAGCATTTT	CASTEQGEQPQHF
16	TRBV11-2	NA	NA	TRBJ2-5	TGTGCCAGCAGCTTAGGCACAACAGGGATTGGAGAGACCCAGTACTTC	CASSLGTTGIGETQYF
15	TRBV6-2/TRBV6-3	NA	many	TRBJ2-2	TGTGCCAGCGGCTCCCGGACAGAATCCACCGGGGAGCTGTTTTTT	CASGSRTESTGELFF
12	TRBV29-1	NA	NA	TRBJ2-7	TGCAGCGTGCGGGTCAAGATCTACGAGCAGTACTTC	CSVRVKIYEQYF
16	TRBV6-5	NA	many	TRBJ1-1	TGTGCCAGCAGCGGGGCGACAGGAGGGTTAGGCCCCGAAGCTTTCTTT	CASSGATGGLGPEAFF
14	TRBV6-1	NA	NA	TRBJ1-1	TGTGCCAGCCCCGGCGGGATTATGAACACTGAAGCTTTCTTT	CASPGGIMNTEAFF
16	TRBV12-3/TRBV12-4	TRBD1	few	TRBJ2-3	TGTGCCAGCAGTTTATGGACAGGGGCGACCACAGATACGCAGTATTTT	CASSLWTGATTDTQYF
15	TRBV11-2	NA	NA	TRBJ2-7	TGTGCCAGCAGCTTAGGAGCTAGATCGGCCAACGAGCAGTACTTC	CASSLGARSANEQYF
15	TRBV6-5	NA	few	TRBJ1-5	TGTGCCAGCAGTTTTAAGAGGGATAGCAATCAGCCCCAGCATTTT	CASSFKRDSNQPQHF
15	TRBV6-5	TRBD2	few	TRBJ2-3	TGTGCCAGCAAATTACTAGCGGGGCAAGGAGATACGCAGTATTTT	CASKLLAGQGDTQYF
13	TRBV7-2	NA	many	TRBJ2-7	TGTGCCAGCAGCTTAATGGTTTCCTACGAGCAGTACTTC	CASSLMVSYEQYF
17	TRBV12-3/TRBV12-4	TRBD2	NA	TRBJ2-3	TGTGCCAGCAGCCCCGGCGCTAGCGGGGGGCGCACAGATACGCAGTATTTT	CASSPGASGGRTDTQYF
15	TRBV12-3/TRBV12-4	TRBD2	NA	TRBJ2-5	TGTGCCAGCAGTTTGGTAGCGGGGGGCCAAGAGACCCAGTACTTC	CASSLVAGGQETQYF
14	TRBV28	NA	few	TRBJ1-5	TGTGCCAGCAACAAACAGGTCACAGGTCAGCCCCAGCATTTT	CASNKQVTGQPQHF
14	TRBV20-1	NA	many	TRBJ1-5	TGCAGTGCTAGACGAAGCCAGAACGATCAGCCCCAGCATTTT	CSARRSQNDQPQHF
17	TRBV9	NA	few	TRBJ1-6	TGTGCCAGCAGCGCAGGGCAGGGGCAAAACTATAATTCACCCCTCCACTTT	CASSAGQGQNYNSPLHF
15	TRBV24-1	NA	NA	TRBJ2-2	TGTGCCACCAGTGACGACAGGTCGAACACCGGGGAGCTGTTTTTT	CATSDDRSNTGELFF
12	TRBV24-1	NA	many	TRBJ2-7	TGTGCCACCATGGGGGGAAATTACGAGCAGTACTTC	CATMGGNYEQYF
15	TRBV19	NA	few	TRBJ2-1	TGTGCCAGTAGTATCACCGCCGGGGGTATTAATGAGCAGTTCTTC	CASSITAGGINEQFF
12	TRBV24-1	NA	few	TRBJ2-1	TGTGCCACCAGTGGTCTCTCTAATGAGCAGTTCTTC	CATSGLSNEQFF
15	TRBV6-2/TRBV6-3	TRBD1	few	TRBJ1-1	TGTGCCAGCAGTTACGGGGGGACAGGGGGCACTGAAGCTTTCTTT	CASSYGGTGGTEAFF
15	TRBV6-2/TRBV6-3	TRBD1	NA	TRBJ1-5	TGTGCCAGCAGTAAGACGACAGGGAACAATCAGCCCCAGCATTTT	CASSKTTGNNQPQHF
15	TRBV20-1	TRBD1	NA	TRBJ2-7	TGCAGTGCTAGATCCGACAGGGGTCTCTCCTACGAGCAGTACTTC	CSARSDRGLSYEQYF
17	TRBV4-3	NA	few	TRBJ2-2	TGCGCCAGCAGCCAGAGGGGCTCCGGGACCTACACCGGGGAGCTGTTTTTT	CASSQRGSGTYTGELFF
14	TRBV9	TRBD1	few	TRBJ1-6	TGTGCCAGCAGCGTGGAGCAGGGGGGATACACCCTCCACTTT	CASSVEQGGYTLHF